This is a list of T cell receptor beta chains from one sample in a study of T cells in Graves' hyperthyroidism and ophthalmopathy. TCRdb used MiXCR to reprocess the multiplex PCR reads, holding one entry per CDR3 protein. Of about 560,000 distinct CDR3 sequences listed, over 15% were seen once; the top ten hold about 20%. The sample comprised blood. These receptors originate from a woman aged 18-29 years with Graves' hyperthyroidism. Both conserved end residues are part of each CDR3. The D gene is left open where the match is weak. Clone size, where shown, is once, few, many, or a class for clones that have expanded.

. | many | TRBJ1-1 | TRBV6-1 | CASTLRGDRSTNTEAFF
. | few | TRBJ2-3 | TRBV19 | CASSMGAASTDTQYF
TRBD2 | . | TRBJ2-4 | TRBV6-1 | CASSSLSGTGAKNIQYF
TRBD1 | . | TRBJ2-3 | TRBV30 | CACFRGPSTDTQYF
TRBD1 | . | TRBJ2-3 | TRBV27 | CASNLGQGATDTQYF
TRBD1 | many | TRBJ2-7 | TRBV7-8 | CASSELRQGPEQYF
TRBD1 | many | TRBJ2-7 | TRBV7-9 | CASSSPGQPSEQYF
. | . | TRBJ1-5 | TRBV19 | CASSWGGYSNQPQHF
TRBD1 | . | TRBJ1-3 | TRBV19 | CASSVRDRGLLISGNTIYF
. | . | TRBJ2-7 | TRBV20-1 | CSARDLGATNEQYF
TRBD1 | few | TRBJ2-7 | TRBV5-5 | CASSGDGTASYEQYF
. | few | TRBJ2-5 | TRBV7-8 | CASSSNLILAAQETQYF
. | . | TRBJ1-5 | TRBV6-2/TRBV6-3 | CASSYSKVGPGPQHF
TRBD1 | once | TRBJ1-4 | TRBV4-3 | CASSQTGGTNEKLFF
TRBD2 | . | TRBJ2-2 | TRBV25-1 | CASSEGTRALAGHTGELFF
. | few | TRBJ2-7 | TRBV5-1 | CASSSGELYEQYF
TRBD1 | once | TRBJ1-3 | TRBV5-5 | CASSRPDRGRHTIYF
TRBD2 | few | TRBJ2-7 | TRBV12-3/TRBV12-4 | CASSWVPGTSGGVVSYEQYF
. | many | TRBJ2-5 | TRBV12-3/TRBV12-4 | CASSLAARETQYF
TRBD1 | many | TRBJ1-5 | TRBV12-3/TRBV12-4 | CASRPTGGSNQPQHF
. | few | TRBJ2-7 | TRBV12-3/TRBV12-4 | CASNTQGNSYEQYF
. | few | TRBJ2-5 | TRBV5-1 | CASSFVTGKKETQYF
. | many | TRBJ1-5 | TRBV18 | CASSPLPGGNQPQHF
. | . | TRBJ2-3 | TRBV14 | CASSQELNRADTQYF
. | . | TRBJ1-1 | TRBV19 | CASSIWQGLGNTEAFF
TRBD2 | many | TRBJ2-7 | TRBV12-3/TRBV12-4 | CASSRTSGTPYEQYF
TRBD1 | . | TRBJ1-1 | TRBV30 | CAWTETGGLVTEAFF
TRBD2 | . | TRBJ2-1 | TRBV9 | CASSGGLEGNEQFF
. | many | TRBJ1-1 | TRBV12-3/TRBV12-4 | CASRLWDRRNTEAFF
. | many | TRBJ2-2 | TRBV2 | CASRVDGRRAGELFF
TRBD1 | few | TRBJ1-1 | TRBV7-9 | CASSLGGTVQAFF
TRBD1 | . | TRBJ1-4 | TRBV25-1 | CASRAARGQGEEKLFF
TRBD1 | many | TRBJ1-5 | TRBV12-3/TRBV12-4 | CASSLGGQGFNQPQHF
TRBD2 | few | TRBJ2-1 | TRBV4-2 | CASSWRGGGSSYNEQFF
TRBD1 | few | TRBJ1-1 | TRBV6-1 | CASSEQAGGYTEAFF
. | . | TRBJ2-3 | TRBV10-3 | CAISDSVLGIDTQYF
. | many | TRBJ1-5 | TRBV12-3/TRBV12-4 | CASSLTQGNQPQHF
TRBD1 | many | TRBJ2-7 | TRBV12-3/TRBV12-4 | CASTKFNGQGDKSYEQYF
. | . | TRBJ1-2 | TRBV7-9 | CASSSRGRLSYGYTF
. | many | TRBJ1-5 | TRBV12-3/TRBV12-4 | CASSSTNGGPQHF
. | few | TRBJ1-1 | TRBV20-1 | CSARLAGNTEAFF
. | few | TRBJ2-1 | TRBV11-1 | CASTPRGREYNEQFF
TRBD2 | . | TRBJ2-1 | TRBV20-1 | CSARLAGGPENGQFF
TRBD1 | few | TRBJ2-2 | TRBV11-2 | CASSLDQDRGDTGELFF
. | . | TRBJ2-5 | TRBV9 | CASSVAPRMDSKETQYF
. | many | TRBJ2-7 | TRBV3-1 | CASSQEGTLDEQYF
. | . | TRBJ1-5 | TRBV6-1 | CASSLGHPGFGNQPQHF
. | . | TRBJ2-2 | TRBV6-2/TRBV6-3 | CASNSQGLSTGELFF